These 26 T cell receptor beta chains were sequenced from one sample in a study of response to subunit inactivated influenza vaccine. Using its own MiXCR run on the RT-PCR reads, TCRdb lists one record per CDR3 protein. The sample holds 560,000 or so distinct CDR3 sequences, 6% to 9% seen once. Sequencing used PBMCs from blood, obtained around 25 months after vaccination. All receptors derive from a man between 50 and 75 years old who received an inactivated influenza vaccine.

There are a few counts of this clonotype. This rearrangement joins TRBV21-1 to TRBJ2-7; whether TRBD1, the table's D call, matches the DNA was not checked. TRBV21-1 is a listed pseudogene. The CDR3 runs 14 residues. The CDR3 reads CASSSNPGTYEQYF. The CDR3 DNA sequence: TGTGCCAGCAGCTCAAACCCCGGTACCTACGAGCAGTACTTC.

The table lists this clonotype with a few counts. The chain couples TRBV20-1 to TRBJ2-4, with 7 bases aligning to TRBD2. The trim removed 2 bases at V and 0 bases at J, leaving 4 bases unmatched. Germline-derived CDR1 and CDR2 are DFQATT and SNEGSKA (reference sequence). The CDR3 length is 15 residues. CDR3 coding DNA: TGCAGTGCTAGATTGAGCGGGGTAGCCAAAAACATTCAGTACTTC. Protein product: CSARLSGVAKNIQYF.

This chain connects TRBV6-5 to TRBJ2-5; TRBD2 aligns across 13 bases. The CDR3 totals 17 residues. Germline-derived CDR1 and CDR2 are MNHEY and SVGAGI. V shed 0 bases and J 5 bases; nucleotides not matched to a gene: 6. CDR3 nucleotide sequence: TGTGCCAGCAGTTACTCACTAGCGGGAGGGCCGGGGGAGACCCAGTACTTC. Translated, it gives CASSYSLAGGPGETQYF.

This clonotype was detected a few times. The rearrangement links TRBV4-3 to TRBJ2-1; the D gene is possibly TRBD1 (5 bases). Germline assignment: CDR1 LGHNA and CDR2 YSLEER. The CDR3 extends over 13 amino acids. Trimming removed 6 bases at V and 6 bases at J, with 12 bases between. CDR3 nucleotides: TGCGCCAGCAGAGCAAGGGGCGGCAATGAGCAGTTCTTC. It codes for CASRARGGNEQFF.

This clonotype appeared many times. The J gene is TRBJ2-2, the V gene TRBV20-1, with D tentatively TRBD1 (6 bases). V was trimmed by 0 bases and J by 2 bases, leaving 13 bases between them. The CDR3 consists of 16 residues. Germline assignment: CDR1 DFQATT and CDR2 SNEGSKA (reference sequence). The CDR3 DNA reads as TGCAGTGCTAGAGATATGGCAGGGGCAAACACCGGGGAGCTGTTTTTT. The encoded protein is CSARDMAGANTGELFF.

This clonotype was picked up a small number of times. CDR3: CASSGLPYEQYF. The CDR3 region has the DNA TGTGCCAGCAGTGGACTCCCCTACGAGCAGTACTTC. The chain links TRBV25-1 to TRBJ2-7; D ambiguous. The V and J ends lost 4 bases and 2 bases respectively, with 6 bases between them. The germline CDR1 and CDR2 sequences are MGHDK and SYGVNS. The CDR3 runs to 12 residues.

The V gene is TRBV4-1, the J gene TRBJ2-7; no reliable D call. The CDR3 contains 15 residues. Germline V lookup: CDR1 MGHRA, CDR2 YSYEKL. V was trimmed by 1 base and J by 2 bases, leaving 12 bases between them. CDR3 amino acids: CASSQADQRTYEQYF. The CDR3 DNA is TGCGCCAGCAGCCAAGCGGACCAACGCACCTACGAGCAGTACTTC.

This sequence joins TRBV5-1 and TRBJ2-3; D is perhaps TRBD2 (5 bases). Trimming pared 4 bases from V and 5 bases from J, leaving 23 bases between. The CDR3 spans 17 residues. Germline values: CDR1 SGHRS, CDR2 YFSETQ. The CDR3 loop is CASSINVGAGGRDTQYF. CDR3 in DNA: TGCGCCAGCAGCATAAATGTAGGAGCAGGAGGAAGAGATACGCAGTATTTT.

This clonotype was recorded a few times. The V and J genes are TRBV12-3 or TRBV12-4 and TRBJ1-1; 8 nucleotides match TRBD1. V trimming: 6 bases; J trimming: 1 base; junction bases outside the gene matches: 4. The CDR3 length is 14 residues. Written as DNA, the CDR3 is TGTGCCAGCAGAGGAGGACAGGGGAACACTGAAGCTTTCTTT. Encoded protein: CASRGGQGNTEAFF.

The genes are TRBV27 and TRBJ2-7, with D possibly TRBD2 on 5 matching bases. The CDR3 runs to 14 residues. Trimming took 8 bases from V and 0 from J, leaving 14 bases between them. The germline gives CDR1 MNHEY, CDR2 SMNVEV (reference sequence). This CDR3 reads CASRGFRDSYEQYF. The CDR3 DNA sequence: TGTGCCAGCCGCGGGTTTAGAGACTCCTACGAGCAGTACTTC.

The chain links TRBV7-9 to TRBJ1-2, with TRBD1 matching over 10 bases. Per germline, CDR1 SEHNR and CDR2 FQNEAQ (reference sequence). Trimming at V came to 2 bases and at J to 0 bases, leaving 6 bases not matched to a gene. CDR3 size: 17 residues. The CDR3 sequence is CASSLWDRGRANYGYTF. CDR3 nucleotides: TGTGCCAGCAGCTTATGGGACAGGGGCCGGGCTAACTATGGCTACACCTTC.

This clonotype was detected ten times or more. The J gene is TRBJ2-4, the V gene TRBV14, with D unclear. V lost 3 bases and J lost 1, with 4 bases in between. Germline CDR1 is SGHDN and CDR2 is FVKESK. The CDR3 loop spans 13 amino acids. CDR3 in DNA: TGTGCCAGCAGCCAGGGGGCCAAAAACATTCAGTACTTC. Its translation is CASSQGAKNIQYF.

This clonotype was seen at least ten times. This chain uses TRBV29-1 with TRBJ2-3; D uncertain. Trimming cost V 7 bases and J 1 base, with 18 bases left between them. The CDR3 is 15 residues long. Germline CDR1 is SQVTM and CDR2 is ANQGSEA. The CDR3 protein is CSATEPGGGTDTQYF. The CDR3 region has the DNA TGCAGCGCCACGGAACCGGGTGGAGGCACAGATACGCAGTATTTT.

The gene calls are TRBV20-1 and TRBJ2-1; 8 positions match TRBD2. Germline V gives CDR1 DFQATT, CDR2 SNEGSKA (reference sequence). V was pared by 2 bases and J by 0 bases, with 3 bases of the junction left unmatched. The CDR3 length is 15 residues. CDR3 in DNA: TGCAGTGCTAGATTTAGCGGGACCTCCTACAATGAGCAGTTCTTC. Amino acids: CSARFSGTSYNEQFF.

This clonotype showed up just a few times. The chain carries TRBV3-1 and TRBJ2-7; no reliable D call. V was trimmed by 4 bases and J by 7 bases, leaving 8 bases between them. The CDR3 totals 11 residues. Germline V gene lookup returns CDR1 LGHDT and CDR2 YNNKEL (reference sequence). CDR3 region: CASSRGWEQYF. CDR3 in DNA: TGTGCCAGCAGCCGGGGTTGGGAGCAGTACTTC.

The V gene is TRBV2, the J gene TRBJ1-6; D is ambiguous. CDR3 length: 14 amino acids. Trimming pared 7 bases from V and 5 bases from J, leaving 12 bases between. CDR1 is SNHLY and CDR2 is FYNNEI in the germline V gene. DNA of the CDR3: TGTGCCAGCACCCGAAATCAGGATAATTCACCCCTCCACTTT. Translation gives CASTRNQDNSPLHF.

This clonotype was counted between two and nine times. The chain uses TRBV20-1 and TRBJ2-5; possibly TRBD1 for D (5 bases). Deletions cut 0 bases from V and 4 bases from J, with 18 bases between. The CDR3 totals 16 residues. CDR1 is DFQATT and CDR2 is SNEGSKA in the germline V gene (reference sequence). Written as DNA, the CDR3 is TGCAGTGCTAGAGATCTGGGCAGGGCAGGGCGAGAGACCCAGTACTTC. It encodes CSARDLGRAGRETQYF.

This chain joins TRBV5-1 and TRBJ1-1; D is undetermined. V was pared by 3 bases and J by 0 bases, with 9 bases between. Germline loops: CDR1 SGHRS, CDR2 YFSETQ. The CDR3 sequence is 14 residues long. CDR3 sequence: CASSSDMMNTEAFF. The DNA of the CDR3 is TGCGCCAGCAGCTCTGACATGATGAACACTGAAGCTTTCTTT.

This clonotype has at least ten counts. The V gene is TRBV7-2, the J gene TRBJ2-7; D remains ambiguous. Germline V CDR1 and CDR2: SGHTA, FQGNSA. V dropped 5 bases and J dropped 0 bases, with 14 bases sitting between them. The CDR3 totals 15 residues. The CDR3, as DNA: TGTGCCAGCAGCCTACAGCCGTTACCCTCCTACGAGCAGTACTTC. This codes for CASSLQPLPSYEQYF. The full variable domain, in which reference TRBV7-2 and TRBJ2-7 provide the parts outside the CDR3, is GAGVSQSPSNKVTEKGKDVELRCDPISGHTALYWYRQSLGQGLEFLIYFQGNSAPDKSGLPSDRFSAERTGGSVSTLTIQRTQQEDSAVYLCASSLQPLPSYEQYFGPGTRLTVT.

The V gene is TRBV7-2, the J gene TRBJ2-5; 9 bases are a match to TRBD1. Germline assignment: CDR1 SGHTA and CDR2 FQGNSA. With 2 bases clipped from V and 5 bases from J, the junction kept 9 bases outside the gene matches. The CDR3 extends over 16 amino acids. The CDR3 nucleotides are TGTGCCAGCAGCTTAATTTGGACAGGGGATCAGGAGACCCAGTACTTC. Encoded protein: CASSLIWTGDQETQYF. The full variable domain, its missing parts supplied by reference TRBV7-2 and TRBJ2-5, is GAGVSQSPSNKVTEKGKDVELRCDPISGHTALYWYRQSLGQGLEFLIYFQGNSAPDKSGLPSDRFSAERTGGSVSTLTIQRTQQEDSAVYLCASSLIWTGDQETQYFGPGTRLLVL.

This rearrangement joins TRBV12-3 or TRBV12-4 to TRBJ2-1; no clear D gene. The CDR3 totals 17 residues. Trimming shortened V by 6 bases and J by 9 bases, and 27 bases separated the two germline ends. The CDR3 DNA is TGTGCCAGCAGATTAACCCCCGCCCCGCCGACGGGTGGTGAGCAGTTCTTC. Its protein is CASRLTPAPPTGGEQFF.

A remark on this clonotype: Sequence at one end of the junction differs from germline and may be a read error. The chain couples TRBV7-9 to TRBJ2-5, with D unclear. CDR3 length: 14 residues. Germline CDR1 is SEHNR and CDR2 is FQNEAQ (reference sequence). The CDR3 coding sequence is TGTGCCAGCAGCTTACTCCAGGTTCAAGAGAACCAGTACTTC. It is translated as CASSLLQVQENQYF.

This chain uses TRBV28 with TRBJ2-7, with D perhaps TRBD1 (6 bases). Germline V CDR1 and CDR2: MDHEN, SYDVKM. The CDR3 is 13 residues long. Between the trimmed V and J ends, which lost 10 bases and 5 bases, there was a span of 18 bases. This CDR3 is CATRTVVRDEQYF. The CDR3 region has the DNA TGTGCCACCAGGACAGTAGTCAGGGACGAGCAGTACTTC.

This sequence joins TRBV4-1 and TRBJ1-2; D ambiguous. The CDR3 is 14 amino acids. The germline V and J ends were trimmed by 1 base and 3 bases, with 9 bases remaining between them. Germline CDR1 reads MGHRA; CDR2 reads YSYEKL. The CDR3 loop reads CASSQVNRDYGYTF. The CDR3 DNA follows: TGCGCCAGCAGCCAAGTTAACAGAGACTATGGCTACACCTTC.

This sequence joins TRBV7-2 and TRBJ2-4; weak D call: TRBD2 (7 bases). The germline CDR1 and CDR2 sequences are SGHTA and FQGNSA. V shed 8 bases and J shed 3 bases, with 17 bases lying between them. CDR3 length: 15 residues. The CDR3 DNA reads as TGTGCCAGCGGGGAGGGGGTTGTGGACAAAAACATTCAGTACTTC. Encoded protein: CASGEGVVDKNIQYF. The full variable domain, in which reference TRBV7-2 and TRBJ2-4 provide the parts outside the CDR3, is GAGVSQSPSNKVTEKGKDVELRCDPISGHTALYWYRQSLGQGLEFLIYFQGNSAPDKSGLPSDRFSAERTGGSVSTLTIQRTQQEDSAVYLCASGEGVVDKNIQYFGAGTRLSVL.

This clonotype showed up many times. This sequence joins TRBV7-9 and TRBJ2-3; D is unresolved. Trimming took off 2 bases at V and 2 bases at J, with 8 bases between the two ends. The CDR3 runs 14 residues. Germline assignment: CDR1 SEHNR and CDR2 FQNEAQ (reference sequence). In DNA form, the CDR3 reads TGTGCCAGCAGCTTAATCCGGGTCACAGATACGCAGTATTTT. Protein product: CASSLIRVTDTQYF.